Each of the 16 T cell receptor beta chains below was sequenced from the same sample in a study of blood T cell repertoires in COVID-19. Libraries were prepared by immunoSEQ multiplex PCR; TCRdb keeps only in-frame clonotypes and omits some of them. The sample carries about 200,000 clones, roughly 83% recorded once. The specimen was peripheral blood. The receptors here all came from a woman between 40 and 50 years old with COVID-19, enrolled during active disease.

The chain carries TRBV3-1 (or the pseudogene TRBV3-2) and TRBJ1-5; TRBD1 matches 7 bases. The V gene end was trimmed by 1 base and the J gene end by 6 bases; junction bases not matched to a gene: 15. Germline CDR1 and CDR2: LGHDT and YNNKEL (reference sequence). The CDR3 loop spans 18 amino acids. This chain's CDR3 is CASSQGAPTGVFAQPQHF. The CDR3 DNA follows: TGTGCCAGCAGCCAAGGGGCCCCCACAGGGGTCTTCGCTCAGCCCCAGCATTTT.

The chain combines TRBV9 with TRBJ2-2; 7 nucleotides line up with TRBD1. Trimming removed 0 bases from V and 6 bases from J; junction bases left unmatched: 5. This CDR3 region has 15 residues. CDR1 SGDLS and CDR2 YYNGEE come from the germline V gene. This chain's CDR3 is CASSVGGGASGELFF. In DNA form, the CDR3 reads TGTGCCAGCAGCGTAGGAGGGGGCGCATCCGGGGAGCTGTTTTTT.

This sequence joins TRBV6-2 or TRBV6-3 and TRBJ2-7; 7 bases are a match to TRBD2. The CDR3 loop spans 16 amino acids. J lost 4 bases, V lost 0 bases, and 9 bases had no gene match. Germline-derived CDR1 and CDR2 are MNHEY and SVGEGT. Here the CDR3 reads CASSYSSGTVRYEQYF. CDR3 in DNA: TGTGCCAGCAGTTACTCGAGCGGGACCGTAAGGTACGAGCAGTACTTC.

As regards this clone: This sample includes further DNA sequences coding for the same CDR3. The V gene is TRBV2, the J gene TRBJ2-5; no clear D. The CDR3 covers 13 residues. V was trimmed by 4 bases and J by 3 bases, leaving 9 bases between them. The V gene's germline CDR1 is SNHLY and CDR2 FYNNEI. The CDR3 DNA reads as TGTGCCAGCAGTGGAACCGCTAAAGAGACCCAGTACTTC. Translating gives CASSGTAKETQYF.

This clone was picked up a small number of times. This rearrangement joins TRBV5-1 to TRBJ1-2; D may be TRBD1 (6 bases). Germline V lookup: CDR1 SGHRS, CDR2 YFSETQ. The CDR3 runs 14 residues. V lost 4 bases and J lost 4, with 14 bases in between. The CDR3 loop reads CASSLGDTGYGYTF. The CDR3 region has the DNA TGCGCCAGCAGCCTGGGGGACACCGGCTATGGCTACACCTTC.

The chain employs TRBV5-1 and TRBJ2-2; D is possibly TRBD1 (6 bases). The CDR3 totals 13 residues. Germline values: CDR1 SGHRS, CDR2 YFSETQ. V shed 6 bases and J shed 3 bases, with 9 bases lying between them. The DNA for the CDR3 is TGCGCCAGCAAGGACAGTGACACCGGGGAGCTGTTTTTT. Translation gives CASKDSDTGELFF.

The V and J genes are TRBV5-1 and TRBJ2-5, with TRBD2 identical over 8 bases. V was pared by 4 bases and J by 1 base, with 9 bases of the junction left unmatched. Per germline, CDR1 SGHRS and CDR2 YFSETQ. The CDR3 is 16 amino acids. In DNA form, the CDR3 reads TGCGCCAGCAGCGGGGCTTTAGCGGGGATCCAAGAGACCCAGTACTTC. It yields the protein CASSGALAGIQETQYF.

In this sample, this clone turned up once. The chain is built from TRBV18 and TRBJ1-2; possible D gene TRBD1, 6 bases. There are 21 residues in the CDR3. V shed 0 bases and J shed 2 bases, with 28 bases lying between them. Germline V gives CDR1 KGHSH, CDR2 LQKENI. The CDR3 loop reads CASSPPNRAGGLRGTNYGYTF. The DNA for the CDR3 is TGTGCCAGCTCACCACCTAATAGGGCAGGTGGGCTCAGGGGTACAAACTATGGCTACACCTTC.

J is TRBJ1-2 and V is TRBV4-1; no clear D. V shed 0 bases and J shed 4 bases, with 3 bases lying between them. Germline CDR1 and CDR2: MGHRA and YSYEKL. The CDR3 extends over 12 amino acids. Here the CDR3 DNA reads TGCGCCAGCAGCCAAGACGGCTATGGCTACACCTTC. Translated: CASSQDGYGYTF.

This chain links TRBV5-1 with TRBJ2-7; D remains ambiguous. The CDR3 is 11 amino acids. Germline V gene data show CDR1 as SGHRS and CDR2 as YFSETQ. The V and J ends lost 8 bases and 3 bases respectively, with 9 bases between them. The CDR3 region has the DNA TGCGCCAGTCTTGTTATCTACGAGCAGTACTTC. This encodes CASLVIYEQYF.

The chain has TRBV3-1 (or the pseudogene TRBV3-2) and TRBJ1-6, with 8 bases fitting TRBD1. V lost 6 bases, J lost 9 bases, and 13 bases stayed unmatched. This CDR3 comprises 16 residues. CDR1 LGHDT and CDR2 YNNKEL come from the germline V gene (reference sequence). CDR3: CASRPAGQVKGSPLHF. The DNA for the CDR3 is TGTGCCAGCAGGCCTGCGGGACAGGTGAAAGGTTCACCCCTCCACTTT.

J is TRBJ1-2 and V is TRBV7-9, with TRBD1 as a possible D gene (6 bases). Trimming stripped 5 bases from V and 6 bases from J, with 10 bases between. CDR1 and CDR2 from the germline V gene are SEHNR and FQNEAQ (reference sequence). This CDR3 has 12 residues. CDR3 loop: CASSEYRDGYTF. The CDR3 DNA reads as TGTGCCAGCAGCGAGTACAGGGATGGCTACACCTTC.

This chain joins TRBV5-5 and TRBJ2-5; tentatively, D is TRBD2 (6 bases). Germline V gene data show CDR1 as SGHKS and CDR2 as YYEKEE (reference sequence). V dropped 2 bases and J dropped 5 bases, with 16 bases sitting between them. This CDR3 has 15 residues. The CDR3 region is CASSFESGRWETQYF. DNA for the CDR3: TGTGCCAGCAGCTTCGAGAGCGGGCGGTGGGAGACCCAGTACTTC. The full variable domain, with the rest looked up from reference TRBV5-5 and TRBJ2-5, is DAGVTQSPTHLIKTRGQQVTLRCSPISGHKSVSWYQQVLGQGPQFIFQYYEKEERGRGNFPDRFSARQFPNYSSELNVNALLLGDSALYLCASSFESGRWETQYFGPGTRLLVL.

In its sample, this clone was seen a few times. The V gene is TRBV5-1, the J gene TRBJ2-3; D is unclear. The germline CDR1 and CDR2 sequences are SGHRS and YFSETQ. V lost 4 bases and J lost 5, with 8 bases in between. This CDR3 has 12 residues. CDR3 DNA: TGCGCCAGCAGCCCACTTCAAGATACGCAGTATTTT. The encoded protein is CASSPLQDTQYF.

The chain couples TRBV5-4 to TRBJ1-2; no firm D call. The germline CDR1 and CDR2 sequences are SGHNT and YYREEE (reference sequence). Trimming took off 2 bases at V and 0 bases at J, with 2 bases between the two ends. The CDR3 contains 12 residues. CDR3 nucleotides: TGTGCCAGCAGCTTTACTAACTATGGCTACACCTTC. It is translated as CASSFTNYGYTF.

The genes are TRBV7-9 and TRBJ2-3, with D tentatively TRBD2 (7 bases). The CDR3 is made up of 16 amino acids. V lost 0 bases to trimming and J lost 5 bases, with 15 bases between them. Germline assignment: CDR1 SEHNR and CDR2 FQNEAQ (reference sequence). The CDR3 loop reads CASSLAGGPPRDTQYF. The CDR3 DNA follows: TGTGCCAGCAGCTTAGCGGGGGGGCCACCACGAGATACGCAGTATTTT.